Below are 13 T cell receptor beta chains sequenced from a single sample in a study of shared T cell receptors in the human thymus. The data were produced by immunoSEQ multiplex PCR, yet TCRdb's version contains in-frame clones alone and is incomplete. Of 500,000 to 850,000 clones detected, around 87% appear once; the ten largest clones hold roughly 0.0087%. Separately, the same data were catalogued under a study of human thymus T cells.

Sequencing was carried out using thymocytes. The receptor source for this set is a boy under three years old with a congenital heart defect.

The gene calls are TRBV5-1 and TRBJ2-7; 10 bases are a match to TRBD1. Per germline, CDR1 SGHRS and CDR2 YFSETQ. This CDR3 has 17 residues. J lost 4 bases, V lost 2 bases, and 12 bases had no gene match. The CDR3 sequence is CASSLTGTGVVWYEQYF. Written as DNA, the CDR3 is TGCGCCAGCAGCTTAACCGGGACAGGGGTTGTTTGGTACGAGCAGTACTTC. Complete variable domain (other parts from reference TRBV5-1 and TRBJ2-7): KAGVTQTPRYLIKTRGQQVTLSCSPISGHRSVSWYQQTPGQGLQFLFEYFSETQRNKGNFPGRFSGRQFSNSRSEMNVSTLELGDSALYLCASSLTGTGVVWYEQYFGPGTRLTVT.

The chain is built from TRBV7-8 and TRBJ2-2, with TRBD2 identical over 8 bases. Per the germline V gene, CDR1 is SGHVS and CDR2 is FQNEAQ. The CDR3 loop spans 15 amino acids. J lost 6 bases, V lost 2 bases, and 5 bases had no gene match. CDR3 protein: CASSLPGGGPGELFF. The CDR3 DNA reads TGTGCCAGCAGCTTACCCGGGGGGGGGCCCGGGGAGCTGTTTTTT.

The V call is TRBV13, the J call TRBJ2-7; 11 bases are a match to TRBD2. Germline CDR1 and CDR2: PRHDT and FYEKMQ (reference sequence). The CDR3 length is 17 residues. The V and J ends lost 4 bases and 9 bases, in that order; junction bases with no gene match: 17. The CDR3 DNA reads TGTGCCAGCAGCTCTAGTGGGCTAGCGGGAGGACTACGAGCGCAGTACTTC. The encoded protein is CASSSSGLAGGLRAQYF.

The chain couples TRBV4-1 to TRBJ2-7, with D possibly TRBD2 on 5 matching bases. With 1 base removed from V and 7 bases from J, the gap between germline ends came to 20 bases. Germline CDR1 reads MGHRA; CDR2 reads YSYEKL. The CDR3 consists of 16 residues. The CDR3 spells CASSQGTPRGVGEQYF. CDR3 bases: TGCGCCAGCAGCCAAGGAACCCCCCGGGGAGTTGGTGAGCAGTACTTC.

The chain uses TRBV27 and TRBJ2-1; 14 positions agree with TRBD2. The CDR3 spans 14 residues. Germline V lookup: CDR1 MNHEY, CDR2 SMNVEV (reference sequence). Trimming removed 6 bases from V and 6 bases from J; junction bases left unmatched: 1. Written as DNA, the CDR3 is TGTGCCAGCAGGGGACTAGCGGGAGCCAATGAGCAGTTCTTC. This sequence encodes CASRGLAGANEQFF.

The chain has TRBV14 and TRBJ2-7; D gene ambiguous. V lost 1 base, J lost 2 bases, and 9 bases lay in between. CDR3 length equals 14 residues. CDR1 and CDR2 from the germline V gene are SGHDN and FVKESK. For the CDR3, the DNA is TGTGCCAGCAGCCAAGGAGAGTACCCCTACGAGCAGTACTTC. Its translation is CASSQGEYPYEQYF. The whole variable domain, remainder taken from reference TRBV14 and TRBJ2-7, is EAGVTQFPSHSVIEKGQTVTLRCDPISGHDNLYWYRRVMGKEIKFLLHFVKESKQDESGMPNNRFLAERTGGTYSTLKVQPAELEDSGVYFCASSQGEYPYEQYFGPGTRLTVT.

The rearrangement links TRBV27 to TRBJ1-1, with TRBD1 as a possible D gene (6 bases). The CDR3 contains 13 residues. Trimming left V 5 bases short and J 3 bases short, with 10 bases between. Germline V lookup: CDR1 MNHEY, CDR2 SMNVEV (reference sequence). The CDR3 loop reads CASSVYRDTEAFF. DNA for the CDR3: TGTGCCAGCAGTGTATACAGGGACACTGAAGCTTTCTTT.

This sequence joins TRBV28 and TRBJ2-5, with TRBD2 as a possible D gene (6 bases). Germline lookup yields CDR1 MDHEN and CDR2 SYDVKM. With 2 bases removed from V and 0 bases from J, the gap between germline ends came to 31 bases. This CDR3 comprises 22 residues. The CDR3 DNA reads TGTGCCAGCAGTTTACCCTTCCGCGGGCGGACCCAAACTAGCAGTTACCAAGAGACCCAGTACTTC. It yields the protein CASSLPFRGRTQTSSYQETQYF.

V usage is TRBV10-3 and J usage is TRBJ2-5, with D uncertain. The CDR3 is 16 residues long. Trimming shortened V by 1 base and J by 5 bases, and 17 bases separated the two germline ends. Germline-derived CDR1 and CDR2 are ENHRY and SYGVKD. DNA of the CDR3: TGTGCCATCAGTGAGTTTACCGCTTCCCCCCGGGAGACCCAGTACTTC. Translating gives CAISEFTASPRETQYF.

The chain has TRBV7-2 and TRBJ2-1; 8 nucleotides line up with TRBD2. The CDR3 is 15 amino acids. V gave up 3 bases and J gave up 5 bases; unmatched junction bases: 6. Looked up from germline, CDR1 is SGHTA and CDR2 is FQGNSA. CDR3 in amino acids: CASSFSGILDNEQFF. The CDR3 region has the DNA TGTGCCAGCAGCTTTAGCGGGATCTTAGACAATGAGCAGTTCTTC.

V usage is TRBV5-1 and J usage is TRBJ2-7; the D gene is possibly TRBD1 (5 bases). The germline V and J ends were trimmed by 2 bases and 1 base, with 16 bases remaining between them. The CDR3 has 16 residues. CDR1 is SGHRS and CDR2 is YFSETQ in the germline V gene. The CDR3 is CASSFKGQGSSYEQYF. The CDR3 nucleotides read TGCGCCAGCAGCTTTAAAGGGCAGGGTAGTTCCTACGAGCAGTACTTC.

V and J are TRBV28 and TRBJ1-4, with TRBD1 matching 12 bases. Germline V gives CDR1 MDHEN, CDR2 SYDVKM. The CDR3 loop spans 16 amino acids. The junction had 7 bases not matched to a gene; V was cut back by 6 bases and J by 5 bases. DNA for the CDR3: TGTGCCAGCAGCCTAGGGGACAGGGGGCTGAATGAAAAACTGTTTTTT. Translating gives CASSLGDRGLNEKLFF.

This clone was detected only a few times. The chain joins TRBV2 to TRBJ1-5; D not certain. Germline lookup yields CDR1 SNHLY and CDR2 FYNNEI. This CDR3 has 16 amino acids. Trimming stripped 3 bases from V and 0 bases from J, with 12 bases between. CDR3 DNA sequence: TGTGCCAGCAGTGATTCAAACAGCAATAGCAATCAGCCCCAGCATTTT. Encoded protein: CASSDSNSNSNQPQHF. Complete variable domain (other parts from reference TRBV2 and TRBJ1-5): EPEVTQTPSHQVTQMGQEVILRCVPISNHLYFYWYRQILGQKVEFLVSFYNNEISEKSEIFDDQFSVERPDGSNFTLKIRSTKLEDSAMYFCASSDSNSNSNQPQHFGDGTRLSIL.